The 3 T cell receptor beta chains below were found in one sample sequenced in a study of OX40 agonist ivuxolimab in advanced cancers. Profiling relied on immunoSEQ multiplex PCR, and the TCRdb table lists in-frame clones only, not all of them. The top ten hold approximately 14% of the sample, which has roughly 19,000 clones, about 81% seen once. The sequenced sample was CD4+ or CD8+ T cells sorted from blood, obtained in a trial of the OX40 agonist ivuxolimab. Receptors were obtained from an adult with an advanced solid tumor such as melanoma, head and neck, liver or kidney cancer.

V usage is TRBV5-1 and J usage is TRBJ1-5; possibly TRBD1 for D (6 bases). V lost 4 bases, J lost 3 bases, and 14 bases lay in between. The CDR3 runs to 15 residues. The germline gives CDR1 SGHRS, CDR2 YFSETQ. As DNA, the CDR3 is TGCGCCAGCAGCCCGGAAGGGGGTCACAATCAGCCCCAGCATTTT. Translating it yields CASSPEGGHNQPQHF.

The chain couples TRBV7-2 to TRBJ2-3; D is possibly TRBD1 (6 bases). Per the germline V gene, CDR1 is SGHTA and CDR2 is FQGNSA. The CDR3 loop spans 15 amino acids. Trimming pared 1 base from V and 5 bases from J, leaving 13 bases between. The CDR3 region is CASSLGSQGQDTQYF. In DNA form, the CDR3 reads TGTGCCAGCAGCTTAGGCTCCCAGGGGCAAGATACGCAGTATTTT. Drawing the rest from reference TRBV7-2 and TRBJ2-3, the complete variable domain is GAGVSQSPSNKVTEKGKDVELRCDPISGHTALYWYRQSLGQGLEFLIYFQGNSAPDKSGLPSDRFSAERTGGSVSTLTIQRTQQEDSAVYLCASSLGSQGQDTQYFGPGTRLTVL.

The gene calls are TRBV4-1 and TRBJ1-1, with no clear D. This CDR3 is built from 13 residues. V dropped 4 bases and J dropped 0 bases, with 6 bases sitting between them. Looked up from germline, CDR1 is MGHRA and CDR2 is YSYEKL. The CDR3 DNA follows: TGCGCCAGCAGCCGACTTTTGAACACTGAAGCTTTCTTT. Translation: CASSRLLNTEAFF.